The 5 T cell receptor beta chains listed next were all sequenced from one sample in a study of cytomegalovirus exposure and HLA in healthy donors (dated by TCRdb to 2015 to 2018). Libraries came from the immunoSEQ multiplex PCR assay. TCRdb mirrors the immuneACCESS table, restricted to in-frame sequences. Some clones are absent from its copies; in checked studies, under half trace to an unresolved V gene, and the reason for the others is unknown. The sample table shows fewer than 250,000 clones, and roughly 82% are seen once. Over 1.1% of the sample comes from the top ten. Sequences were obtained from PBMCs. These receptors were taken from a woman aged 18-29 years in good health and CMV-seronegative.

This sequence joins TRBV4-1 and TRBJ2-2; D is possibly TRBD1 (6 bases). Germline CDR1 and CDR2: MGHRA and YSYEKL. The CDR3 is made up of 15 amino acids. Trimming removed 1 base from V and 6 bases from J, with 12 bases in between. The DNA for the CDR3 is TGCGCCAGCAGCCAAGGCTCAGGGGTTTCCGGGGAGCTGTTTTTT. Translation gives CASSQGSGVSGELFF.

This chain links TRBV10-2 with TRBJ1-4; 8 nucleotides agree with TRBD1. Trimming took 3 bases from V and 5 from J; bases not matched to a gene: 2. Germline-derived CDR1 and CDR2 are WSHSY and SAAADI. The CDR3 totals 14 residues. The CDR3: CASSDRGRNEKLFF. The DNA for the CDR3 is TGCGCCAGCAGTGACAGGGGGCGGAATGAAAAACTGTTTTTT.

The rearrangement uses TRBV27 and TRBJ2-5; weak D call: TRBD1 (5 bases). CDR3 length: 14 residues. CDR1 and CDR2 (germline): MNHEY, SMNVEV (reference sequence). Trimming left V 0 bases short and J 4 bases short, with 9 bases between. This CDR3 is CASSLSQVLETQYF. The DNA of the CDR3 is TGTGCCAGCAGTTTATCACAGGTATTAGAGACCCAGTACTTC.

The chain couples TRBV27 to TRBJ2-2, with 9 nucleotides matching TRBD2. J lost 7 bases, V lost 7 bases, and 16 bases had no gene match. Germline V gene data show CDR1 as MNHEY and CDR2 as SMNVEV (reference sequence). There are 17 residues in the CDR3. CDR3 protein: CASKKREALRVGGELFF. The DNA for the CDR3 is TGTGCCAGCAAAAAGCGGGAGGCCCTACGAGTAGGCGGGGAGCTGTTTTTT.

The rearrangement uses TRBV29-1 and TRBJ2-2; 9 positions match TRBD1. The CDR3 is 13 amino acids. V trimming: 6 bases; J trimming: 4 bases; junction bases outside the gene matches: 3. Germline loops: CDR1 SQVTM, CDR2 ANQGSEA. CDR3 sequence (DNA): TGCAGCGTGGACAGGGGAATCACCGGGGAGCTGTTTTTT. Translated: CSVDRGITGELFF.